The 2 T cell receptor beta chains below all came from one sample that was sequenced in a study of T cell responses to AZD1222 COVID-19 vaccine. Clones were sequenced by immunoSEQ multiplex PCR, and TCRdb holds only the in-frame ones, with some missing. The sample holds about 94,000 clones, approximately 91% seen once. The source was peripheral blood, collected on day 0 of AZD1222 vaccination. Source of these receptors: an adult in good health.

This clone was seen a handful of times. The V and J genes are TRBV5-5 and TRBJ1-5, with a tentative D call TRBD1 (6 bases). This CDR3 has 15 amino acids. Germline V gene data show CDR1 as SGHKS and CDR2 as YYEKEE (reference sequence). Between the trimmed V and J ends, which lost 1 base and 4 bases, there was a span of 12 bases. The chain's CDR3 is CASSLYQGPNQPQHF. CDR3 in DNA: TGTGCCAGCAGCTTGTATCAGGGGCCTAATCAGCCCCAGCATTTT.

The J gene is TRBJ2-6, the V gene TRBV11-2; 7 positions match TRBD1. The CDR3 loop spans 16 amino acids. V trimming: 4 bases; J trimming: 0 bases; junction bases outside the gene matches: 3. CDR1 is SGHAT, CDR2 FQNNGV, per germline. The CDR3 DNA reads TGTGCCAGCAGCTACACAGGGGTCTCTGGGGCCAACGTCCTGACTTTC. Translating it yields CASSYTGVSGANVLTF.